This T cell receptor beta chain was sequenced in a study of blood T cell repertoires in COVID-19. In the authors' methods: By means of reference gene primer amplification, nucleated cell counts were estimated. Sequencing was performed with immunoSEQ multiplex PCR; in TCRdb, only in-frame clones are kept and a portion is missing. The V and J calls and the clone size are those of that table, but D and trimming were determined from the DNA. The profile covers about 88,000 clones, with 85% to 95% appearing a single time and 1.5% to 2% taken by the ten largest. CDR1 and CDR2 (germline): SGHRS, YFSETQ. V trimming: 0 bases; J trimming: 5 bases; junction bases outside the gene matches: 2. This CDR3 comprises 15 residues.

The sample was peripheral blood. This clonotype was sampled from a man aged 55-75 years with acute or convalescent COVID-19. The V gene is TRBV5-1, the J gene TRBJ2-1; 10 nucleotides align to TRBD2. The CDR3 sequence is CASSLAGLADNEQFF. CDR3 DNA sequence: TGCGCCAGCAGCTTGGCAGGACTAGCGGACAATGAGCAGTTCTTC.